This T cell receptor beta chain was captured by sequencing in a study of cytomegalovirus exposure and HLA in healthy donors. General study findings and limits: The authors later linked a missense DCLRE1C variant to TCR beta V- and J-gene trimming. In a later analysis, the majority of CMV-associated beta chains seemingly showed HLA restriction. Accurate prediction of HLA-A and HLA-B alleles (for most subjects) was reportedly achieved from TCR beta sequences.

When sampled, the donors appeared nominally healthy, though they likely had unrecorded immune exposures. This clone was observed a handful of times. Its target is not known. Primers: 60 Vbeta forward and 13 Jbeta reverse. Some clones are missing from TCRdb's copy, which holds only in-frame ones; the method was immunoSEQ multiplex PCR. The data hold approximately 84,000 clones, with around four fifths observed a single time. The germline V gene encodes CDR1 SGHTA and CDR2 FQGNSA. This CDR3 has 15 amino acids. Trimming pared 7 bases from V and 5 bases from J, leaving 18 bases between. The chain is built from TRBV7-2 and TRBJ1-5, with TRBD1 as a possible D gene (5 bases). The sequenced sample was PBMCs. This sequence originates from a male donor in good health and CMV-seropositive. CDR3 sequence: CASTPRSGGYQPQHF. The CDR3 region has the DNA TGTGCCAGCACCCCCCGGTCGGGGGGGTATCAGCCCCAGCATTTT.